These 25 T cell receptor beta chains originate from one sample sequenced in a study of human T cells and chemical hapten exposure. Stated time point: pre-sensitization, week 0. Documented treatment: therapeutic diphenylcyclopropenone sensitization with weekly scalp DPC. TCRdb independently ran MiXCR on the RACE reads; one entry per CDR3 protein. The data show 85,000 to 120,000 distinct CDR3 sequences, 10% to 15% seen once. The source was whole blood, collected in connection with sensitization to the hapten diphenylcyclopropenone (DPC). Receptor source: a woman aged 45-65 years with alopecia areata. Some clones in this sample may be carry-over from other donors' samples.

This clonotype has only a few counts. The rearrangement uses TRBV6-1 and TRBJ1-5; D uncertain. From germline, CDR1 is MNHNS and CDR2 SASEGT. V dropped 4 bases and J dropped 2 bases, with 9 bases sitting between them. The CDR3 sequence is 14 residues long. DNA of the CDR3: TGTGCCAGCAGTGGAGGGATAGGCAATCAGCCCCAGCATTTT. Its protein is CASSGGIGNQPQHF.

This clonotype was found many times. The DNA for the CDR3 is TGTGCCAGCAGCTACCGCCGGGACAGAGACACCGGGGAGCTGTTTTTT. Translating gives CASSYRRDRDTGELFF. The chain combines TRBV4-2 with TRBJ2-2; 7 positions match TRBD1. CDR1 and CDR2 from the germline V gene are LGHNA and YNFKEQ. With V trimmed by 5 bases and J by 3 bases, 9 bases remained unmatched. CDR3 length equals 16 residues.

This clonotype was detected only a few times. The chain links TRBV10-3 to TRBJ1-4, with unresolved D. V was clipped by 4 bases and J by 1 base, with 10 bases between them. The germline V gene has CDR1 ENHRY and CDR2 SYGVKD. CDR3 size: 15 residues. The CDR3 DNA reads as TGTGCCATCAGTGGGAGCGAGGGAACTAATGAAAAACTGTTTTTT. It codes for CAISGSEGTNEKLFF.

This clonotype was counted between two and nine times. The chain has TRBV5-1 and TRBJ2-2, with D unresolved. Germline V gene sequence: CDR1 SGHRS, CDR2 YFSETQ. Trimming stripped 5 bases from V and 1 base from J, with 15 bases between. CDR3 length equals 16 residues. The CDR3 nucleotides are TGCGCCAGCAGTCGTTCCGCCACCTTGAACACCGGGGAGCTGTTTTTT. It is translated as CASSRSATLNTGELFF.

This clonotype was detected many times. The chain carries TRBV7-8 and TRBJ2-7, with 7 bases aligning to TRBD1. The CDR3 spans 14 residues. The junction had 7 bases not matched to a gene; V was cut back by 2 bases and J by 6 bases. Germline CDR1 SGHVS, CDR2 FQNEAQ. The CDR3 region has the DNA TGTGCCAGCAGCTTAAGGGTGACAGGGTCCGAGCAGTACTTC. As protein: CASSLRVTGSEQYF.

This clonotype occurred many times. The rearrangement joins TRBV3-1 to TRBJ2-7, with no clear D. CDR1 LGHDT and CDR2 YNNKEL come from the germline V gene (reference sequence). This CDR3 region has 14 residues. V dropped 3 bases and J dropped 3 bases, with 12 bases sitting between them. The CDR3 DNA sequence: TGTGCCAGCAGCCATAACTCTAGGATCTACGAGCAGTACTTC. This gives the protein CASSHNSRIYEQYF.

This clonotype is a singleton in its sample. One end of the junction does not line up with germline, which may come from a read error. V and J are TRBV5-1 and TRBJ2-2; 7 nucleotides align to TRBD2. There are 17 residues in the CDR3. Germline loops: CDR1 SGHRS, CDR2 YFSETQ. Written as DNA, the CDR3 is TGCGCCAACAGCCCCCGGGGGGAGCACTCGAACACCGGGGAGCTGTTTTTT. This translates into CANSPRGEHSNTGELFF.

This clonotype was observed a handful of times. The CDR3 loop reads CASSPTGPNYGYTF. CDR3 sequence (DNA): TGTGCCAGCAGTCCGACAGGGCCCAACTATGGCTACACCTTC. The rearrangement joins TRBV6-2 or TRBV6-3 to TRBJ1-2, with 7 bases that match TRBD1. Per germline, CDR1 MNHEY and CDR2 SVGEGT. The CDR3 covers 14 residues. V dropped 5 bases and J dropped 2; count of bases not matched to a gene: 5.

The rearrangement uses TRBV7-2 and TRBJ2-3; perhaps D is TRBD1 or TRBD2 (6 bases each). The germline V gene has CDR1 SGHTA and CDR2 FQGNSA. The CDR3 loop spans 15 amino acids. The germline V and J ends were trimmed by 4 bases and 5 bases, with 16 bases remaining between them. CDR3 nucleotides: TGTGCCAGCAGCTCACAGAGGGGGGTTGGAGATACGCAGTATTTT. Protein: CASSSQRGVGDTQYF.

This clonotype has only a few counts. V usage is TRBV4-1 and J usage is TRBJ1-1; the D gene is possibly TRBD1 (5 bases). V was pared by 0 bases and J by 2 bases, with 13 bases between. The CDR3 consists of 16 residues. CDR1 and CDR2 from the germline V gene are MGHRA and YSYEKL. The CDR3, as DNA: TGCGCCAGCAGCCAAGAAGGATTTGGGACCAACACTGAAGCTTTCTTT. This gives the protein CASSQEGFGTNTEAFF.

This chain joins TRBV18 and TRBJ2-1; D unresolved. The CDR3 is made up of 13 amino acids. Germline CDR1 and CDR2: KGHSH and LQKENI. Trimming cost V 3 bases and J 4 bases, with 7 bases left between them. The CDR3 loop reads CASSPARYNEQFF. The CDR3 region has the DNA TGTGCCAGCTCACCGGCCAGATACAATGAGCAGTTCTTC.

The chain employs TRBV28 and TRBJ2-7; D is uncertain. The germline gives CDR1 MDHEN, CDR2 SYDVKM. The CDR3 extends over 13 amino acids. V was shortened by 8 bases and J by 2 bases, with 13 bases between the two germline ends. CDR3 amino acids: CASATDGTYEQYF. CDR3 bases: TGTGCCAGCGCGACTGACGGTACCTACGAGCAGTACTTC.

This rearrangement joins TRBV7-2 to TRBJ2-1; 8 nucleotides line up with TRBD1. The V and J ends lost 5 bases and 9 bases, in that order; junction bases with no gene match: 3. The CDR3 is made up of 12 amino acids. In germline, CDR1 is SGHTA, CDR2 FQGNSA. The CDR3 loop reads CASSPDRGEQFF. The CDR3 DNA reads TGTGCCAGCAGCCCCGACAGGGGTGAGCAGTTCTTC.

This clonotype turned up a few times. The gene calls are TRBV5-4 and TRBJ2-7; 7 nucleotides align to TRBD1. CDR3 length: 13 amino acids. Germline V gives CDR1 SGHNT, CDR2 YYREEE (reference sequence). Trimming cost V 4 bases and J 5 bases; bases outside gene matches: 6. For the CDR3, the DNA is TGTGCCAGCAGCCCGGGACAGCCGAACGAGCAGTACTTC. Protein product: CASSPGQPNEQYF.

This clonotype was recorded many times. V usage is TRBV6-1 and J usage is TRBJ1-1, with D perhaps TRBD1 (5 bases). Germline CDR1 and CDR2: MNHNS and SASEGT. The CDR3 consists of 16 residues. Deletions cut 6 bases from V and 6 bases from J, with 23 bases between. In nucleotides, the CDR3 is TGTGCCAGCAGGGACGGTCGGGGGACTCTGAAGCCTGAAGCTTTCTTT. Its protein is CASRDGRGTLKPEAFF.

This clonotype was counted many times. V gene TRBV20-1 combines with J gene TRBJ1-1; no clear D gene. Germline V gene data show CDR1 as DFQATT and CDR2 as SNEGSKA (reference sequence). Trimming took 5 bases from V and 4 from J, leaving 8 bases between them. This CDR3 contains 11 residues. CDR3 in DNA: TGCAGTGCTGAGCATTCCACTGAAGCTTTCTTT. Translated: CSAEHSTEAFF.

This clonotype came up a few times. The chain joins TRBV5-5 to TRBJ2-2; TRBD2 matches at 7 bases. Germline V gives CDR1 SGHKS, CDR2 YYEKEE (reference sequence). The CDR3 runs to 16 residues. The V and J ends lost 1 base and 4 bases, in that order; junction bases with no gene match: 7. The DNA of the CDR3 is TGTGCCAGCAGCTTGAGCGGGATTTGGTCCACCGGGGAGCTGTTTTTT. Its translation is CASSLSGIWSTGELFF.

The rearrangement uses TRBV11-2 and TRBJ2-6; no reliable D call. Germline V CDR1 and CDR2: SGHAT, FQNNGV. With 3 bases removed from V and 4 bases from J, the gap between germline ends came to 10 bases. CDR3 length: 15 amino acids. As DNA, the CDR3 is TGTGCCAGCAGCTTCGGCAGAGCCGGGGCCAACGTCCTGACTTTC. Its translation: CASSFGRAGANVLTF.

The DNA for the CDR3 is TGTGCCAGCAGTTTGAGGGGGGTGGAGACCCAGTACTTC. The encoded protein is CASSLRGVETQYF. J is TRBJ2-5 and V is TRBV28; D possibly uses TRBD1 or TRBD2 (6 bases each). Trimming pared 3 bases from V and 5 bases from J, leaving 10 bases between. Germline V gene data show CDR1 as MDHEN and CDR2 as SYDVKM. The CDR3 runs to 13 residues.

The genes are TRBV2 and TRBJ2-3; 11 nucleotides align to TRBD2. The length of the CDR3 is 15 residues. V was pared by 7 bases and J by 2 bases, with 5 bases of the junction left unmatched. Germline values: CDR1 SNHLY, CDR2 FYNNEI. CDR3 sequence (DNA): TGTGCCAGCAAAACGACTAGCGGGGTCACAGATACGCAGTATTTT. This codes for CASKTTSGVTDTQYF.

This clonotype was counted a few times. The gene calls are TRBV10-3 and TRBJ2-2; TRBD2 might be the D (5 bases). Germline CDR1 reads ENHRY; CDR2 reads SYGVKD. The CDR3 contains 15 residues. V was pared by 5 bases and J by 6 bases, with 16 bases between. The CDR3 region has the DNA TGTGCCATCAGTTCCGCGGCTAGCCGACCCGGGGAGCTGTTTTTT. Translation: CAISSAASRPGELFF.

CDR3 in amino acids: CASSSDLALAGNEQFF. The CDR3 nucleotides are TGTGCCAGCAGTTCTGACTTGGCACTAGCGGGGAATGAGCAGTTCTTC. This chain joins TRBV28 and TRBJ2-1; 10 positions match TRBD2. The CDR3 spans 16 residues. Trimming removed 4 bases from V and 7 bases from J; junction bases left unmatched: 10. Per the germline V gene, CDR1 is MDHEN and CDR2 is SYDVKM.

V and J are TRBV6-5 and TRBJ1-1; no clear D. The CDR3 spans 15 residues. Germline V gives CDR1 MNHEY, CDR2 SVGAGI. Trimming pared 0 bases from V and 0 bases from J, leaving 8 bases between. In DNA form, the CDR3 reads TGTGCCAGCAGTTACTCGATAGAGATGAACACTGAAGCTTTCTTT. This encodes CASSYSIEMNTEAFF.

This clonotype was seen a handful of times. V and J are TRBV23-1 and TRBJ2-2, with D possibly TRBD2 on 6 matching bases. TRBV23-1 is given ORF status, its function remaining uncertain. The CDR3 is made up of 15 amino acids. The V gene lost 0 bases and the J gene lost 7 bases, with 12 bases spanning the gap. The chain's CDR3 is CASSQSEGSGGELFF. The CDR3 DNA sequence: TGCGCCAGCAGTCAATCGGAGGGTTCAGGCGGGGAGCTGTTTTTT.

The chain couples TRBV11-2 to TRBJ1-5; no clear D. There are 14 residues in the CDR3. Germline V gene data show CDR1 as SGHAT and CDR2 as FQNNGV. V lost 1 base and J 1 base, leaving 5 bases between the germline ends. The CDR3 sequence: CASSLGSSNQPQHF. As DNA, the CDR3 is TGTGCCAGCAGCTTAGGCAGCAGCAATCAGCCCCAGCATTTT. The variable domain in full, with the rest retrieved from reference TRBV11-2 and TRBJ1-5, is EAGVAQSPRYKIIEKRQSVAFWCNPISGHATLYWYQQILGQGPKLLIQFQNNGVVDDSQLPKDRFSAERLKGVDSTLKIQPAKLEDSAVYLCASSLGSSNQPQHFGDGTRLSIL.